The present T cell receptor (beta chain) was sequenced within a study of blood T cell repertoires in COVID-19 (dated by TCRdb to the early 2020s). Describing the broader study: Collaborator samples came from the United States, Italy and Spain and covered acute and convalescent phases of COVID-19. The material from the prospective study consisted of cDNA or gDNA derived from T cells, B-cell-depleted T cells, or PBMCs. The dataset comprised deeply sampled blood TCRbeta repertoires from subjects exposed to, actively infected with, or recovered from COVID-19. The repertoires were released in a freely available public database intended as a resource for research on the immune response to SARS-CoV-2. Samples were obtained from the ongoing ImmuneRACE study (first 160 participants) and from 1,254 subjects provided by 6 global collaborators. Sample metadata almost always included a de-identified subject ID, COVID-19 status, age in years and sex. HLA class I and class II types, where available, came from metadata supplied by the sample provider rather than from assay-based typing. Study-wide conclusions, independent of this receptor: How much clinical and demographic metadata was included differed by source and by participant, and the metadata was provided uncurated.

The immunoSEQ Assay, a bias-controlled multiplex PCR, was used to amplify TCRbeta CDR3 regions from genomic DNA. Turning to the authors' computational methods: The number of nucleated cells in each sample was estimated by amplification of reference gene primers within the assay. To quantify the absolute abundance of each unique TCRbeta CDR3 rearrangement, sequence reads were collapsed and filtered. For each sample, productive Simpson clonality was calculated by taking the square root of Simpson's diversity index across productive rearrangements. In its TCRdb copy, this immuneACCESS table keeps in-frame sequences only and misses some clones. Where compared with another copy, unresolved V genes explain less than half of these, and the others have no known cause. That table furnishes V, J and clone size, whereas the DNA furnished D and trimming. In this sample the table shows about 80,000 clones, about four fifths of which occur a single time. Of the sample, around 36% is held by the ten largest clones.

Collaborating institutions collected whole blood in K2EDTA tubes following their own protocols. For TCRbeta analysis, collaborators shipped samples in one of three forms: frozen whole blood, isolated PBMCs, or DNA extracted from either of those sample types. In the case of this clone: Its antigen is still unknown. Per-base qualities were not stored, and no clone one base away is much larger.

Including cysteine and phenylalanine, the CDR3 has 15 amino acids. Only the CDR3 region is kept as DNA, spanning 45 bases read in frame from base 1. CDR1 and CDR2, per the germline V gene, are KGHDR and SFDVKD. Compared with germline, V lacks 3 bases and J lacks 5 bases; bases without a gene match: 5. The rearranged chain carries TRBV24-1 and TRBJ2-5, with TRBD1 identical over 10 junction bases. Input material: peripheral blood. The receptor was isolated from a woman in her seventies with acute or convalescent COVID-19. The CDR3 here reads CATSDPGQGSETQYF. Read as DNA, the sequence is TGTGCCACCAGTGATCCGGGACAGGGGTCCGAGACCCAGTACTTC.